This T cell receptor beta chain was profiled in a study of beta chain features in type 1 diabetes. Study background: Some 110 million sorted cells were examined across all samples. Study-wide results and limits: These data did not resolve whether HLA type affects TCRB rearrangement.

Every bit of the isolated RNA underwent reverse transcription, so sequencing read expressed TCRB transcripts. The repertoire was sequenced with immunoSEQ multiplex PCR; TCRdb's copy has only in-frame clones and lacks some. Altogether 680,000 or so clones are present, about 14% being singletons, with the ten largest covering about 0.097%. A note on this clone: Its antigen remains unidentified.

The specimen sequenced was naive CD4+ T cells from blood. The sequence was collected from a man younger than 30 in good health.

CDR3 region: CASSPWTGYPPNYGYTF. The DNA for the CDR3 is TGTGCCAGCAGTCCTTGGACAGGGTATCCTCCTAACTATGGCTACACCTTC. The V gene is TRBV25-1, the J gene TRBJ1-2; TRBD1 matches at 8 bases. With 5 bases clipped from V and 0 bases from J, the junction kept 11 bases outside the gene matches. Looked up from germline, CDR1 is MGHDK and CDR2 is SYGVNS. The CDR3 has 17 amino acids.